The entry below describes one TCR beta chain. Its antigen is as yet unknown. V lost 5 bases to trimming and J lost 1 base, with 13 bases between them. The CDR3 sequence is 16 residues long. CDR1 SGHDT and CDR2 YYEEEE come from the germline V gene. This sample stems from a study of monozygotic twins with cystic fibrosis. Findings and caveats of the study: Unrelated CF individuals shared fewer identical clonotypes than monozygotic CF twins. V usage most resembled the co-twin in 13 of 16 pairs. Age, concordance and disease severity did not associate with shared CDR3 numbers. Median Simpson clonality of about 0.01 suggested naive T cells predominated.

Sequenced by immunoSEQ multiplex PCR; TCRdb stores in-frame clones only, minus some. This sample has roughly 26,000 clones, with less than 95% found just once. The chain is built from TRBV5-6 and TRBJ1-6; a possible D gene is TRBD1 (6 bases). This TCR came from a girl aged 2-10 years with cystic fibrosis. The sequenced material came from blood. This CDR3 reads CASRLRGASYNSPLHF. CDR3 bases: TGTGCCAGCAGATTGCGGGGGGCTTCCTATAATTCACCCCTCCACTTT.